Listed below are T cell receptor beta chains from one sample, sequenced in a study of blood T cell repertoires in COVID-19. TCRdb's copy holds only in-frame clones and misses some; the assay was immunoSEQ multiplex PCR. The profile covers 250,000 to 350,000 clones, with roughly 91% appearing a single time and approximately 0.84% taken by the ten largest. Specimen: peripheral blood. The receptors stem from a young man with acute or convalescent COVID-19. CDR3s include the opening cysteine and the closing phenylalanine or tryptophan. A D gene is named only where the DNA matches it firmly. Expanded clones get a size class; other rows say once, few or many, or leave the size out.

d_call j_call clone_size v_call cdr3_nt cdr3_aa
TRBD1 TRBJ1-2 NA TRBV6-5 TGTGCCAGCAGTTATAACCGACAGGGGCAGCGTGGCTACACCTTC CASSYNRQGQRGYTF
TRBD2 TRBJ2-6 NA TRBV4-2 TGTGCCAGCAGCCAAGCCGGGACTAGCGGGAGTACGGGGGCCAACGTCCTGACTTTC CASSQAGTSGSTGANVLTF
NA TRBJ1-5 NA TRBV6-9 TGTGCCAGCAGTTATTCATATGGCCAGGGAAGTCAGCCCCAGCATTTT CASSYSYGQGSQPQHF
NA TRBJ1-1 NA TRBV6-5 TGTGCCAGCAGTTACCCGGGAGGGGGAGACACTGAAGCTTTCTTT CASSYPGGGDTEAFF
TRBD1 TRBJ2-3 NA TRBV9 TGTGCCAGCAGCGTAGGAGGACAGGGAATGGGCACAGATACGCAGTATTTT CASSVGGQGMGTDTQYF
NA TRBJ2-2 NA TRBV11-3 TGTGCCAGCAGCTTAGCCGGGGTCACCGGGGAGCTGTTTTTT CASSLAGVTGELFF
TRBD1 TRBJ1-2 few TRBV19 TGTGCCACCGATCCGGGACAGGGAGTTAACTATGGCTACACCTTC CATDPGQGVNYGYTF
TRBD1 TRBJ2-4 NA TRBV5-1 TGCGCCAGCAGCTTTGGGTCAGGGGGCTGGGACATTCAGTACTTC CASSFGSGGWDIQYF
TRBD1 TRBJ1-5 NA TRBV7-9 TGTGCCAGCAGTTCCGGACAGGGGGCGAATCAGCCCCAGCATTTT CASSSGQGANQPQHF
TRBD2 TRBJ2-1 NA TRBV11-2 TGTGCCAGCCTTAGCGGGGCTTCCCACCCCAATGAGCAGTTCTTC CASLSGASHPNEQFF